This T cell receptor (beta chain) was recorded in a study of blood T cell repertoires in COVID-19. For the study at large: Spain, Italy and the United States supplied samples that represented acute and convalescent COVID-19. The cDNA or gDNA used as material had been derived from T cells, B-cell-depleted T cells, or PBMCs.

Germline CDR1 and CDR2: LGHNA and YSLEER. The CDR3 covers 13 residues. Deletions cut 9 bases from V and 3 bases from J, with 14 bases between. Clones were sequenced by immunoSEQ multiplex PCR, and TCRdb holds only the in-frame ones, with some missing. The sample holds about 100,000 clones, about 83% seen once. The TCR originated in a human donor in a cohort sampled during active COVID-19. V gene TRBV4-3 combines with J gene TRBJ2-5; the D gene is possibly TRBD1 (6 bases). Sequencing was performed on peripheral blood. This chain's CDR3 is CARGWDNKETQYF. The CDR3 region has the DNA TGCGCCAGGGGATGGGACAACAAAGAGACCCAGTACTTC.